A single sample is the source of the 16 T cell receptor beta chains below, sequenced in a study of regulatory T cells in long-lasting Graves disease. Noted time point: newly diagnosed GD, antithyroid drugs for less than 3 months. The TCR library was made from RNA extracted from PBMCs. Combining iRepertoire HTBI primers with Arm-PCR of CDR3 regions, the authors built TCR beta libraries. TCRdb redid the calling of the multiplex PCR reads with MiXCR, one entry per CDR3 protein. The data hold roughly 500,000 distinct CDR3 sequences, with 12% observed a single time. The same data also contributed to another study, on T cells in Graves' hyperthyroidism and ophthalmopathy.

The sample consisted of peripheral blood mononuclear cells (PBMCs), taken at new diagnosis, from a patient treated with antithyroid drugs. The receptors shown here come from a woman aged 25 to 39 with Graves disease.

The chain carries TRBV7-9 and TRBJ2-5, with D perhaps TRBD1 or TRBD2 (6 bases each). CDR1 and CDR2 from the germline V gene are SEHNR and FQNEAQ (reference sequence). V was trimmed by 1 base and J by 5 bases, leaving 14 bases between them. This CDR3 has 15 residues. The CDR3 DNA follows: TGTGCCAGCAGCTTAGTGGGGGGCTTGGGTGAGACCCAGTACTTC. Translation: CASSLVGGLGETQYF.

This clonotype was observed a handful of times. The J gene is TRBJ2-2, the V gene TRBV7-9; TRBD1 aligns across 7 bases. There are 16 residues in the CDR3. The V and J ends lost 5 bases and 4 bases, in that order; junction bases with no gene match: 10. Germline assignment: CDR1 SEHNR and CDR2 FQNEAQ (reference sequence). CDR3 bases: TGTGCCAGCAGCCCATTAGGACAGGCGAGCACCGGGGAGCTGTTTTTT. This translates into CASSPLGQASTGELFF.

The V gene is TRBV4-3, the J gene TRBJ1-5; TRBD1 agrees at 9 bases. Germline CDR1 LGHNA, CDR2 YSLEER. CDR3 size: 18 residues. V lost 3 bases to trimming and J lost 0 bases; unmatched junction nucleotides: 9. The CDR3, as DNA: TGCGCCAGCAGCCATTCACAACAGGGGGCAAGTAGCAATCAGCCCCAGCATTTT. Its translation is CASSHSQQGASSNQPQHF.

The sample holds many counts of this clonotype. The V gene is TRBV28, the J gene TRBJ2-2, with D perhaps given as TRBD1 or TRBD2 (5 bases each). Trimming shortened V by 6 bases and J by 2 bases, and 13 bases separated the two germline ends. The CDR3 is 15 residues long. Germline V CDR1 and CDR2: MDHEN, SYDVKM. The CDR3 nucleotides are TGTGCCAGCAGCTTTTTCGGGGCAAACACCGGGGAGCTGTTTTTT. Encoded protein: CASSFFGANTGELFF.

Many counts were recorded for this clonotype. The rearrangement links TRBV6-1 to TRBJ2-3; the match to TRBD2 covers 10 bases. Germline V gene lookup returns CDR1 MNHNS and CDR2 SASEGT. The CDR3 spans 16 residues. J lost 1 base, V lost 6 bases, and 7 bases had no gene match. In DNA form, the CDR3 reads TGTGCCAGCAGCCCAGGAGGACTAGCGGGCACAGATACGCAGTATTTT. Its protein is CASSPGGLAGTDTQYF.

The V call is TRBV19, the J call TRBJ2-2; 14 nucleotides align to TRBD2. CDR3 length equals 16 residues. Germline V gene sequence: CDR1 LNHDA, CDR2 SQIVND (reference sequence). V lost 4 bases and J lost 6; bases outside the gene matches: 4. In DNA, the CDR3 is TGTGCCAGTAGTACGGGACTAGCGGGAGACGCCGGGGAGCTGTTTTTT. It codes for CASSTGLAGDAGELFF.

This clonotype was counted ten times or more. This rearrangement joins TRBV11-2 to TRBJ2-7; no definite D call. Trimming left V 5 bases short and J 6 bases short, with 20 bases between. Germline CDR1 is SGHAT and CDR2 is FQNNGV. The CDR3 contains 15 residues. The CDR3 spells CASSPPDEPLGEQYF. The CDR3 coding sequence is TGTGCCAGCAGCCCGCCTGACGAGCCCCTCGGCGAGCAGTACTTC. Together with reference TRBV11-2 and TRBJ2-7, the CDR3 gives the full variable domain: EAGVAQSPRYKIIEKRQSVAFWCNPISGHATLYWYQQILGQGPKLLIQFQNNGVVDDSQLPKDRFSAERLKGVDSTLKIQPAKLEDSAVYLCASSPPDEPLGEQYFGPGTRLTVT.

This clonotype has ten or more counts. The chain carries TRBV6-2 or TRBV6-3 and TRBJ2-7, with 10 bases aligning to TRBD2. V was pared by 1 base and J by 5 bases, with 5 bases of the junction left unmatched. Germline lookup yields CDR1 MNHEY and CDR2 SVGEGT. The CDR3 covers 15 residues. CDR3 sequence reads: CASSYFLSGRHEQYF. The CDR3 DNA reads TGTGCCAGCAGTTACTTTCTTAGCGGGAGGCACGAGCAGTACTTC.

This clonotype was observed a few times. The genes are TRBV4-3 and TRBJ2-7, with TRBD2 matching over 13 bases. Germline V lookup: CDR1 LGHNA, CDR2 YSLEER. The ends lost 3 bases at V and 2 bases at J; junction bases unmatched: 7. CDR3 length: 17 residues. The CDR3 region is CASSQGLAGSGAYEQYF. CDR3 bases: TGCGCCAGCAGCCAGGGACTAGCGGGGTCGGGGGCCTACGAGCAGTACTTC.

At least ten counts were recorded for this clonotype. The rearrangement joins TRBV12-3 or TRBV12-4 to TRBJ1-6; perhaps TRBD1 as D (5 bases). V dropped 7 bases and J dropped 7 bases, with 17 bases sitting between them. The CDR3 covers 15 residues. The CDR3 loop reads CASTPSSGRNSPLHF. Here the CDR3 DNA reads TGTGCCAGCACTCCTTCGTCGGGACGAAATTCACCCCTCCACTTT.

This clonotype was picked up many times. The rearrangement uses TRBV6-1 and TRBJ1-5; a possible D gene is TRBD1 (5 bases). Germline CDR1 MNHNS, CDR2 SASEGT. This CDR3 is 15 amino acids long. Trimming stripped 9 bases from V and 0 bases from J, with 15 bases between. The CDR3 loop is CASHSGAYSNQPQHF. Here the CDR3 DNA reads TGTGCCAGTCACTCCGGGGCTTATAGCAATCAGCCCCAGCATTTT.

The chain has TRBV6-1 and TRBJ2-7, with 9 positions matching TRBD1. Per the germline V gene, CDR1 is MNHNS and CDR2 is SASEGT. The CDR3 covers 15 residues. V lost 8 bases, J lost 1 base, and 9 bases stayed unmatched. CDR3 residues: CASAAGTGLSYEQYF. CDR3 sequence (DNA): TGTGCCAGCGCCGCGGGGACAGGGCTATCCTACGAGCAGTACTTC.

There are many counts of this clonotype. The chain uses TRBV18 and TRBJ1-2, with a tentative D call TRBD1 (5 bases). With 1 base removed from V and 4 bases from J, the gap between germline ends came to 7 bases. Germline V gene lookup returns CDR1 KGHSH and CDR2 LQKENI. The CDR3 is 13 amino acids. This CDR3 is CASSPRQPYGYTF. In nucleotides, the CDR3 is TGTGCCAGCTCACCACGACAGCCCTATGGCTACACCTTC. The whole variable domain, filled in from reference TRBV18 and TRBJ1-2, reads NAGVMQNPRHLVRRRGQEARLRCSPMKGHSHVYWYRQLPEEGLKFMVYLQKENIIDESGMPKERFSAEFPKEGPSILRIQQVVRGDSAAYFCASSPRQPYGYTFGSGTRLTVV.

Many counts were recorded for this clonotype. V is TRBV11-2 and J is TRBJ1-4, with 9 bases identical to TRBD1. The J segment lost 7 bases and the V segment lost 2 bases, leaving 8 bases of the junction unmatched. This CDR3 is built from 16 residues. The germline V gene has CDR1 SGHAT and CDR2 FQNNGV. In DNA form, the CDR3 reads TGTGCCAGCAGCTTATCGTGGGACAGGGAAAGTGAAAAACTGTTTTTT. This translates into CASSLSWDRESEKLFF.

This chain links TRBV20-1 with TRBJ2-7, with D perhaps given as TRBD1 or TRBD2 (6 bases each). The V end was cut by 1 base, the J end by 4 bases, with 20 bases between. CDR1 and CDR2 from the germline V gene are DFQATT and SNEGSKA (reference sequence). The CDR3 is 16 residues long. DNA of the CDR3: TGCAGTGCTAGAGTGCCCTGGGGGCTGGGAGGATACGAGCAGTACTTC. Its translation is CSARVPWGLGGYEQYF.

This clonotype was picked up many times. The chain links TRBV28 to TRBJ2-1, with D unresolved. The CDR3 spans 12 residues. V was trimmed by 11 bases and J by 0 bases, leaving 8 bases between them. Germline V lookup: CDR1 MDHEN, CDR2 SYDVKM. CDR3 region: CALTSSYNEQFF. DNA for the CDR3: TGTGCCTTGACGAGCTCCTACAATGAGCAGTTCTTC.